The 20 T cell receptor beta chains presented below share a single source sample, sequenced in a study of blood T cell repertoires in COVID-19. Clones were read by immunoSEQ multiplex PCR, and TCRdb kept only the in-frame ones, dropping some. The data show 200,000 to 250,000 clones, approximately 81% seen once. What was sequenced was peripheral blood. Receptor source: a woman in her fifties or sixties who had recovered from COVID-19.

The V call is TRBV7-3, the J call TRBJ1-4; weak D call: TRBD1 (5 bases). The CDR3 has 17 amino acids. Germline lookup yields CDR1 SGHTA and CDR2 FQGTGA. V was cut by 0 bases and J by 8 bases, with 19 bases left in between. The CDR3 loop is CASSLTYSGGSKEKLFF. As DNA, the CDR3 is TGTGCCAGCAGCTTAACGTATTCCGGGGGAAGTAAAGAAAAACTGTTTTTT.

The genes are TRBV6-5 and TRBJ2-7, with D possibly matching TRBD1 (6 bases). The germline V gene has CDR1 MNHEY and CDR2 SVGAGI. This CDR3 comprises 14 residues. V lost 4 bases, J lost 2 bases, and 12 bases lay in between. The CDR3, as DNA: TGTGCCAGCAGTTCAACGGGACATACCTACGAGCAGTACTTC. Its protein is CASSSTGHTYEQYF.

This chain uses TRBV24-1 with TRBJ1-2; 8 bases line up with TRBD1. Per the germline V gene, CDR1 is KGHDR and CDR2 is SFDVKD. V lost 5 bases to trimming and J lost 5 bases; unmatched junction nucleotides: 6. The CDR3 sequence is 14 residues long. The CDR3 is CATSAGQGNYGYTF. The CDR3 DNA is TGTGCCACCAGTGCAGGACAGGGTAATTATGGCTACACCTTC.

The chain joins TRBV7-8 to TRBJ2-7; the D gene is possibly TRBD1 (5 bases). This CDR3 has 13 residues. V was trimmed by 3 bases and J by 2 bases, leaving 8 bases between them. CDR1 SGHVS and CDR2 FQNEAQ come from the germline V gene. This chain's CDR3 is CASSFRDTYEQYF. The CDR3 DNA is TGTGCCAGCAGCTTCAGGGATACCTACGAGCAGTACTTC.

This chain joins TRBV5-4 and TRBJ2-7, with TRBD1 matching 7 bases. The CDR3 loop spans 14 amino acids. The V and J ends lost 3 bases and 2 bases, in that order; junction bases with no gene match: 5. Germline-derived CDR1 and CDR2 are SGHNT and YYREEE (reference sequence). Here the CDR3 reads CASSSTGDTYEQYF. The CDR3, as DNA: TGTGCCAGCAGCTCTACAGGGGACACCTACGAGCAGTACTTC.

The gene calls are TRBV10-3 and TRBJ2-7; 10 bases are shared with TRBD2. The V gene's germline CDR1 is ENHRY and CDR2 SYGVKD. With 2 bases clipped from V and 2 bases from J, the junction kept 9 bases outside the gene matches. This CDR3 is built from 17 residues. Here the CDR3 reads CAISETASGGLPYEQYF. CDR3 bases: TGTGCCATCAGTGAGACCGCTAGCGGGGGCCTCCCCTACGAGCAGTACTTC.

Only one count was recorded for this clone. This chain uses TRBV4-3 with TRBJ2-3, with D tentatively TRBD2 (6 bases). The CDR3 consists of 17 residues. Germline-derived CDR1 and CDR2 are LGHNA and YSLEER. V lost 1 base, J lost 2 bases, and 16 bases lay in between. This CDR3 is CASSQARISGYTDTQYF. Here the CDR3 DNA reads TGCGCCAGCAGCCAAGCTAGGATTAGCGGTTACACAGATACGCAGTATTTT.

The chain employs TRBV9 and TRBJ2-5; 7 bases match TRBD2. The V gene's germline CDR1 is SGDLS and CDR2 YYNGEE. The CDR3 extends over 14 amino acids. The ends lost 0 bases at V and 5 bases at J; junction bases unmatched: 4. CDR3 sequence reads: CASSVAQGGETQYF. The CDR3 DNA reads TGTGCCAGCAGCGTAGCGCAGGGAGGGGAGACCCAGTACTTC.

The gene calls are TRBV5-1 and TRBJ1-1; TRBD1 might be the D (5 bases). Germline CDR1 SGHRS, CDR2 YFSETQ. Trimming left V 5 bases short and J 2 bases short, with 13 bases between. The CDR3 has 14 residues. CDR3 protein: CASREGQGNTEAFF. The CDR3 DNA reads as TGCGCCAGCAGGGAAGGGCAGGGCAACACTGAAGCTTTCTTT.

The chain joins TRBV5-1 to TRBJ2-3, with a weak D call TRBD2 (7 bases). V was shortened by 1 base and J by 1 base, with 10 bases between the two germline ends. The CDR3 has 15 residues. Germline V CDR1 and CDR2: SGHRS, YFSETQ. The CDR3 spells CASSLRGAGTDTQYF. CDR3 in DNA: TGCGCCAGCAGCTTGCGGGGGGCGGGCACAGATACGCAGTATTTT.

A note on this clone: Other nucleotide sequences in the sample specify the same CDR3. The chain links TRBV29-1 to TRBJ1-2; the match to TRBD1 covers 8 bases. Trimming cost V 5 bases and J 3 bases; bases outside gene matches: 8. The germline CDR1 and CDR2 sequences are SQVTM and ANQGSEA. The CDR3 contains 14 residues. The CDR3 sequence is CSVTRGPGDYGYTF. The CDR3 DNA sequence: TGCAGCGTTACCAGGGGGCCGGGGGACTATGGCTACACCTTC.

The table lists this clone with a count of one. The chain recombines TRBV6-2 or TRBV6-3 with TRBJ2-5; 9 nucleotides match TRBD2. CDR3 length: 19 residues. With V trimmed by 3 bases and J by 5 bases, 19 bases remained unmatched. CDR1 MNHEY and CDR2 SVGEGT come from the germline V gene. The CDR3 DNA sequence: TGTGCCAGCAGTTATTCCCGGCTAGCGGGGAGCACTTTACGGGAGACCCAGTACTTC. It yields the protein CASSYSRLAGSTLRETQYF.

V is TRBV4-1 and J is TRBJ2-7; a possible D gene is TRBD1 (6 bases). Germline V lookup: CDR1 MGHRA, CDR2 YSYEKL. The CDR3 contains 15 residues. The V end was cut by 1 base, the J end by 3 bases, with 13 bases between. CDR3 DNA sequence: TGCGCCAGCAGCCAAGTTATGGGACACGACTACGAGCAGTACTTC. It encodes CASSQVMGHDYEQYF.

As to this clone: At one end, the junction sequence differs from germline, possibly due to a read error. The chain couples TRBV15 to TRBJ2-7; D may be TRBD2 (5 bases). The CDR3 is made up of 13 amino acids. The germline V gene encodes CDR1 LNHNV and CDR2 YYDKDF (reference sequence). In nucleotides, the CDR3 is TGTGCCACCAGCAGAGATCAACAAAGGGAGCCGTACTTC. Its protein is CATSRDQQREPYF.

The V and J genes are TRBV2 and TRBJ2-4, with 7 bases lining up with TRBD1. The germline V gene has CDR1 SNHLY and CDR2 FYNNEI. V gave up 7 bases and J gave up 1 base; unmatched junction bases: 7. CDR3 length: 15 residues. The DNA of the CDR3 is TGTGCCAGCACCACGAGGGGGCGCGCCAAAAACATTCAGTACTTC. It is translated as CASTTRGRAKNIQYF.

This chain uses TRBV18 with TRBJ1-2; D unclear. Trimming shortened V by 3 bases and J by 8 bases, and 16 bases separated the two germline ends. This CDR3 contains 14 residues. The germline V gene has CDR1 KGHSH and CDR2 LQKENI. The CDR3 loop reads CASSPPFKSRGYTF. The CDR3 DNA follows: TGTGCCAGCTCACCCCCATTCAAGTCGAGGGGCTACACCTTC.

The chain links TRBV3-1 (or the pseudogene TRBV3-2) to TRBJ2-1; 8 bases match TRBD2. This CDR3 has 15 amino acids. Germline loops: CDR1 LGHDT, CDR2 YNNKEL (reference sequence). The trim removed 3 bases at V and 2 bases at J, leaving 3 bases unmatched. CDR3 DNA sequence: TGTGCCAGCAGCCAGCGGGGGGATCCCTACAATGAGCAGTTCTTC. Translating it yields CASSQRGDPYNEQFF.

This chain connects TRBV4-1 to TRBJ2-1, with TRBD2 matching 8 bases. CDR3 length equals 15 residues. The germline CDR1 and CDR2 sequences are MGHRA and YSYEKL. V was pared by 0 bases and J by 8 bases, with 6 bases of the junction left unmatched. CDR3 DNA: TGCGCCAGCAGCCAAGAACGGGGGGGCGGTGATGAGCAGTTCTTC. Its protein product is CASSQERGGGDEQFF.

The chain recombines TRBV5-4 with TRBJ2-3; TRBD2 matches 16 bases. This CDR3 spans 18 amino acids. CDR1 and CDR2 from the germline V gene are SGHNT and YYREEE (reference sequence). V lost 4 bases, J lost 4 bases, and 9 bases stayed unmatched. The CDR3 coding sequence is TGTGCCAGCAGCCTCGGGACTAGCGGGGGGGACTACTCAGATACGCAGTATTTT. Translating it yields CASSLGTSGGDYSDTQYF.

This clone has more than one count but fewer than ten. The chain joins TRBV11-2 to TRBJ1-1; a possible D gene is TRBD1 (6 bases). The germline V gene has CDR1 SGHAT and CDR2 FQNNGV. V lost 4 bases, J lost 2 bases, and 8 bases lay in between. The CDR3 runs 13 residues. CDR3 coding DNA: TGTGCCAGCAGCTCACAGGGAAACACTGAAGCTTTCTTT. Protein: CASSSQGNTEAFF. Looking up the rest from reference TRBV11-2 and TRBJ1-1 gives the full variable domain: EAGVAQSPRYKIIEKRQSVAFWCNPISGHATLYWYQQILGQGPKLLIQFQNNGVVDDSQLPKDRFSAERLKGVDSTLKIQPAKLEDSAVYLCASSSQGNTEAFFGQGTRLTVV.